This T cell receptor beta chain was obtained from a study of breast tumors, draining lymph nodes, adjacent tissues. Study findings and constraints: Tumor TCR diversity was below lymph nodes but above nontumor tissue.

Axillary draining lymph nodes of breast cancer patients supplied the node samples. Trimming left V 4 bases short and J 10 bases short, with 22 bases between. Germline V gene lookup returns CDR1 SEHNR and CDR2 FQNEAQ (reference sequence). This CDR3 has 16 amino acids. Details on this clonotype: Antigen unknown.

TCRdb fed the multiplex PCR reads into MiXCR, producing one record per CDR3 protein. Seen here are approximately 89,000 distinct CDR3 sequences, around 29% observed once, and the top ten hold 7.5% to 10%. The clonotype comes from a female donor with breast cancer. Some clones in this sample may be carry-over from other donors' samples. Sequenced input: axillary lymph node tissue. This chain links TRBV7-9 with TRBJ2-2; D is undetermined. The CDR3 here is CASSSGDHPKPLELFF. The CDR3 nucleotides read TGTGCCAGCAGCTCTGGGGATCACCCCAAGCCCTTGGAGCTGTTTTTT.